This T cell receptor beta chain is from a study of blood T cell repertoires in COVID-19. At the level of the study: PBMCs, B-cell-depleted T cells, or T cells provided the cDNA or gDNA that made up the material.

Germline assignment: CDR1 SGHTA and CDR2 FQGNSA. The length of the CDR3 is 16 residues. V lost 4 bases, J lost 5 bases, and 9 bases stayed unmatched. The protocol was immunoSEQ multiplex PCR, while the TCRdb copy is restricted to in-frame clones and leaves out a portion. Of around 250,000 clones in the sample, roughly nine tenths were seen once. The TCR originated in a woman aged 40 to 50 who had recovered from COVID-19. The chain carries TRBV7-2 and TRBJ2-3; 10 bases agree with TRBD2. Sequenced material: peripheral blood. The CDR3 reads CASSSPQRGGRDTQYF. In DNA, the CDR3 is TGTGCCAGCAGCTCCCCCCAGCGGGGGGGCCGAGATACGCAGTATTTT.